This T cell receptor (beta chain) comes out of a study of early T cells in non-severe SARS-CoV-2 infection. Background on the study: With bulk RNA from unsorted whole blood as input, sequencing yielded unpaired chains. Study results and limitations: Reliance on VDJdb matching favored anti-spike CD8 responses; private and CD4 specificities were missed.

The library protocol tagged individual cDNA molecules with unique molecular identifiers. In TCRdb, the 5' RACE reads were re-called with MiXCR into one record per CDR3 protein. The top ten clones hold around 4.7% of a sample with about 63,000 distinct CDR3 sequences, 10% to 15% of them seen once. A word on this clonotype: Its antigen is unidentified.

Germline CDR1 reads SGHAT; CDR2 reads FQNNGV. CDR3 size: 13 residues. Trimming stripped 5 bases from V and 2 bases from J, with 8 bases between. The sample comprised whole blood. The origin of this receptor is an adult who was a healthcare worker with PCR-confirmed SARS-CoV-2 infection or an uninfected control (not recorded which). The rearrangement uses TRBV11-2 and TRBJ2-3; D is unresolved. The CDR3: CASSQDHTDTQYF. In DNA form, the CDR3 reads TGTGCCAGCAGCCAGGACCACACAGATACGCAGTATTTT.